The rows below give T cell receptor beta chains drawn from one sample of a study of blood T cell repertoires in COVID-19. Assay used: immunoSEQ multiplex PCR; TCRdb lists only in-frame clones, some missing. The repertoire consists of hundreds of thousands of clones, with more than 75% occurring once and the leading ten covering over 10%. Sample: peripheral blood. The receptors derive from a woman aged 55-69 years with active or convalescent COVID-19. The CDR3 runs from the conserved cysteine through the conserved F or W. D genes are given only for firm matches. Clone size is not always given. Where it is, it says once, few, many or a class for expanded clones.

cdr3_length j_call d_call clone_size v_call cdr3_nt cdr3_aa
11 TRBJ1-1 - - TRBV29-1 TGCAGCGTTGATCGGGGTACTGAAGCTTTCTTT CSVDRGTEAFF
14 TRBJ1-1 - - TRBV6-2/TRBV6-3 TGTGCCAGCAGTTACCCGTCTATGAACACTGAAGCTTTCTTT CASSYPSMNTEAFF
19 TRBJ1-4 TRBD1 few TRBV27 TGTGCCAGCAGTCCCACTCCCGACAGGGGGGTAAAAACTAATGAAAAACTGTTTTTT CASSPTPDRGVKTNEKLFF
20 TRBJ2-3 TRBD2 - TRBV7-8 TGTGCCAGCAGCGGATGGCAAGCAGGGTCCTCGGGGGGGCCGGCAGATACGCAGTATTTT CASSGWQAGSSGGPADTQYF
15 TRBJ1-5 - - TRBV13 TGTGCCAGCAGCCTACAGGGTTACGGCAATCAGCCCCAGCATTTT CASSLQGYGNQPQHF
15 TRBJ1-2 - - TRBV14 TGTGCCAGCAGCCCCTCATATAGCCCATACTATGGCTACACCTTC CASSPSYSPYYGYTF
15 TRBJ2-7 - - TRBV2 TGTGCCAGCAGACGAAGGGTGGGGGCGGATTACGAGCAGTACTTC CASRRRVGADYEQYF
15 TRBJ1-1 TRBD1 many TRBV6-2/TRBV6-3 TGTGCCAGCAGTTACGGTAGGGGGCATCGGACTGAAGCTTTCTTT CASSYGRGHRTEAFF
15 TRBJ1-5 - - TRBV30 TGTGCCTGGAGTGTACGTAGGGGAGGGGATCAGCCCCAGCATTTT CAWSVRRGGDQPQHF
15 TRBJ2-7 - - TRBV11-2 TGTGCCAGCAGCTTGGCTACGGGGGTCTCCTACGAGCAGTACTTC CASSLATGVSYEQYF
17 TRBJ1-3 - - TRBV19 TGTGCCAGTAGTCGGATCCCAGGGACACTCTCTGGAAACACCATATATTTT CASSRIPGTLSGNTIYF
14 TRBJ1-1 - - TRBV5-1 TGCGCCAGCAGCTCCTCGACAGTGAACACTGAAGCTTTCTTT CASSSSTVNTEAFF
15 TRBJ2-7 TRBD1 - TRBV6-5 TGTGCCAGCAAACCAGGGACAGGAAGTTTCTACGAGCAGTACTTC CASKPGTGSFYEQYF
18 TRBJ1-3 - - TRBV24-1 TGTGCCACCGGAGGGACGAGACTCAACACCCACTCTGGAAACACCATATATTTT CATGGTRLNTHSGNTIYF
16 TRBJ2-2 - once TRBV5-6 TGTGCCAGCAGCTTGGGAGGGCCCACGAACACCGGGGAGCTGTTTTTT CASSLGGPTNTGELFF
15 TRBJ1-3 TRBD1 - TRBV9 TGTGCCAGCAGCCCGCGACAGGGCCTCGGGGGCACCATATATTTT CASSPRQGLGGTIYF
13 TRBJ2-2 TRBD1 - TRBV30 TGTGCCTGGACAGGGGGCTTCACCGGGGAGCTGTTTTTT CAWTGGFTGELFF
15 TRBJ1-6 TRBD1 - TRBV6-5 TGTGCCAGCAGGTACAGGGGTGGCTATAATTCACCCCTCCACTTT CASRYRGGYNSPLHF
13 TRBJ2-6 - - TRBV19 TGTGCCAGTAGTTACTCTGGGGCCAACGTCCTGACTTTC CASSYSGANVLTF
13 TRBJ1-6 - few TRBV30 TGTGCCTGGAGCCCTGGGCCTCATCTGACCCTCCACTTT CAWSPGPHLTLHF
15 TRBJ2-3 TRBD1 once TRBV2 TGTGCCAGCAGGCCCCCGGGACAGGCCACAGATACGCAGTATTTT CASRPPGQATDTQYF
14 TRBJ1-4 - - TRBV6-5 TGTGCCAGCAGTTACTCGCGGCAGGGCGGAAAACTGTTTTTT CASSYSRQGGKLFF
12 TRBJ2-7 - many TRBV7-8 TGTGCCAGCAGCTTAGGGCCTGGCGAGCAGTACTTC CASSLGPGEQYF
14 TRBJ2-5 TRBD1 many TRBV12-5 TGTGCTAGTGGTCGCGGACAGGGGGCAGAGACCCAGTACTTC CASGRGQGAETQYF
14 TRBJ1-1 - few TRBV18 TGTGCCAGCTCACCACGGGGACAGAACACTGAAGCTTTCTTT CASSPRGQNTEAFF
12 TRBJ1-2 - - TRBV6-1 TGTGCCAGCAGTGAATCAGGGGCGAGCTACACCTTC CASSESGASYTF
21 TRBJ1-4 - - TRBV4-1 TGCGCCAGCAGCCAAGAGATACTCAGGGTAGGAGGGGATGGGATGAATGAAAAACTGTTTTTT CASSQEILRVGGDGMNEKLFF
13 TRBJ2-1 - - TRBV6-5 TGTGCCAGCAGAGCCGGAGGTTCAGCTGAGCAGTTCTTC CASRAGGSAEQFF
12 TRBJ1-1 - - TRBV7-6 TGTGCCAGCAGCTCCGCAGGCAGTGAAGCTTTCTTT CASSSAGSEAFF
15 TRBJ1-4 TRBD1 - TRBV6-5 TGTGCCAGCAGTCCCACGACAGGGTCTAATGAAAAACTGTTTTTT CASSPTTGSNEKLFF
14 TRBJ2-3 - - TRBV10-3 TGTGCCATCAGTGGAGCCGAGCCCACAGATACGCAGTATTTT CAISGAEPTDTQYF
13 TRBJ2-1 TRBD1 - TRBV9 TGTGCCAGCAGCCTACTGGACAGGGGTGAGCAGTTCTTC CASSLLDRGEQFF
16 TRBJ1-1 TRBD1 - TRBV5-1 TGCGCCAGCAGACCAGGACAGGGGGTCATGAACACTGAAGCTTTCTTT CASRPGQGVMNTEAFF
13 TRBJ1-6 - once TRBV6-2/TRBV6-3 TGTGCCAGCAGTTTCGACAGGAATTCACCCCTCCACTTT CASSFDRNSPLHF
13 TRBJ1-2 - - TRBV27 TGTGCCAGCAGCCGGGGGGGGTCCGATGGCTACACCTTC CASSRGGSDGYTF
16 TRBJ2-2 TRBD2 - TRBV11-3 TGTGCCAGCAGCCCACTGGCGGGGGGGCTCAACGGGGAGCTGTTTTTT CASSPLAGGLNGELFF
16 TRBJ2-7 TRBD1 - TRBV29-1 TGCAGCGTTCTTGGGACAGACAGGACAGACTCCTACGAGCAGTACTTC CSVLGTDRTDSYEQYF
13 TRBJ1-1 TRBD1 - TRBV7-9 TGTGCCAGCAGCTTAGCGGGACAGGGTGAAGCTTTCTTT CASSLAGQGEAFF
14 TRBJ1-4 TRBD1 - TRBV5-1 TGCGCCAGCAGCTTGGGACAGGGAGCTGAAAAACTGTTTTTT CASSLGQGAEKLFF
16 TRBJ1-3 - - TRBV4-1 TGCGCCAGCAGCCAAGTCCCGGTTCTCTCTGGAAACACCATATATTTT CASSQVPVLSGNTIYF